This T cell receptor (beta chain) was captured in a study of radiation and T cells in renal cell carcinoma. The time point was: blood 4 weeks post-SBRT, at nephrectomy. Treatment indicated: 15 Gy SBRT to primary tumor, nephrectomy 4 weeks later. Clones were read by immunoSEQ multiplex PCR, and TCRdb kept only the in-frame ones, dropping some. The table shows 65,000 or so clones, with roughly 80% occurring only once. The CDR3 is 14 residues long. Trimming took 4 bases from V and 1 from J, leaving 9 bases between them. Per germline, CDR1 LNHDA and CDR2 SQIVND (reference sequence). The chain recombines TRBV19 with TRBJ2-3; D remains ambiguous. The starting material was blood, obtained from a patient whose treatment included radiotherapy and nephrectomy. This TCR came from a man aged 60 to 69 with renal cell carcinoma. The CDR3 protein is CASSNPLRTDTQYF. The CDR3 bases are TGTGCCAGTAGTAACCCCCTCCGCACAGATACGCAGTATTTT.